Reported below is one T cell receptor (beta chain). V lost 5 bases to trimming and J lost 1 base, with 12 bases between them. This CDR3 spans 13 amino acids. The germline V gene has CDR1 GTSNPN and CDR2 SVGIG (reference sequence). MiXCR, run by TCRdb on the 5' RACE reads, gives a single entry per CDR3 protein. The sample gives some 350,000 distinct CDR3 sequences, 6.2% of which show up once; 14% to 15% is in the top ten. This sample was taken from a study of T cells after yellow fever vaccination. The receptor comes from a man aged 25-40 years who received the YFV17D yellow fever vaccine. The genes are TRBV30 and TRBJ2-7; maybe TRBD2 (6 bases). Sequencing used PBMCs, obtained 5 days after the yellow fever booster vaccination. The CDR3 nucleotides are TGTGCCTGGGGGGGAGGTGGTTCCTACGAGCAGTACTTC. Translation gives CAWGGGGSYEQYF.